A single sample is the source of the 20 T cell receptor beta chains below, sequenced in a study of regulatory T cells in long-lasting Graves disease. Time point described: newly diagnosed GD, antithyroid drugs for less than 3 months. PBMC-extracted RNA yielded the TCR library. Both iRepertoire HTBI primers and Arm-PCR of CDR3 regions were used to build the TCR beta libraries. TCRdb re-analysed the multiplex PCR reads in MiXCR, keeping a single row per CDR3 protein. The data hold 420,000 or so distinct CDR3 sequences, with around 15% observed a single time. Another study also made use of these data, one on T cells in Graves' hyperthyroidism and ophthalmopathy.

The source material was peripheral blood mononuclear cells (PBMCs), sampled at new diagnosis, from a patient treated with antithyroid drugs. These receptor sequences come from a woman younger than 35 with Graves disease.

This clonotype was detected a few times. The chain combines TRBV5-1 with TRBJ2-5; D is ambiguous. V shed 7 bases and J shed 0 bases, with 16 bases lying between them. Germline V lookup: CDR1 SGHRS, CDR2 YFSETQ. This CDR3 is built from 15 residues. CDR3 region: CASRLTASYQETQYF. The DNA of the CDR3 is TGCGCCAGCCGCCTAACGGCGTCTTACCAAGAGACCCAGTACTTC.

The sample holds a few counts of this clonotype. The chain joins TRBV3-1 to TRBJ2-7, with 8 bases identical to TRBD1. The CDR3 is made up of 14 amino acids. V was pared by 5 bases and J by 2 bases, with 5 bases of the junction left unmatched. Germline CDR1 reads LGHDT; CDR2 reads YNNKEL (reference sequence). The CDR3 loop reads CASSYGQGPYEQYF. CDR3 in DNA: TGTGCCAGCAGCTACGGACAGGGCCCCTACGAGCAGTACTTC.

The table lists this clonotype with many counts. The V call is TRBV18, the J call TRBJ1-1; 7 bases map to TRBD1. Looked up from germline, CDR1 is KGHSH and CDR2 is LQKENI. There are 13 residues in the CDR3. Unmatched junction bases numbered 5, after V lost 3 bases and J lost 7 bases. CDR3 sequence (DNA): TGTGCCAGCTCACCTGCCCGGGACAGTGAAGCTTTCTTT. Its protein product is CASSPARDSEAFF.

With regard to this clonotype: Relative to the germline gene, one junction end is altered; a read error may explain this. This sequence joins TRBV14 and TRBJ2-1; TRBD2 matches 9 bases. Germline-derived CDR1 and CDR2 are SGHDN and FVKESK. The CDR3 is 18 amino acids. The CDR3 DNA follows: TGTGCCAGCAGCCAAGAGGGGGTATGGGCGGGAGGGCCCAATGTGCAGTTCTTC. It specifies CASSQEGVWAGGPNVQFF.

This clonotype has just one count. This chain connects TRBV28 to TRBJ2-7, with D perhaps matching TRBD2 (6 bases). V was shortened by 2 bases and J by 0 bases, with 14 bases between the two germline ends. CDR1 and CDR2 from the germline V gene are MDHEN and SYDVKM. The CDR3 runs to 16 residues. The CDR3 protein is CASSLQRLGSSYEQYF. CDR3 nucleotides: TGTGCCAGCAGTTTACAAAGACTAGGGAGCTCCTACGAGCAGTACTTC. Using reference TRBV28 and TRBJ2-7 for the parts outside the CDR3, the full variable domain is DVKVTQSSRYLVKRTGEKVFLECVQDMDHENMFWYRQDPGLGLRLIYFSYDVKMKEKGDIPEGYSVSREKKERFSLILESASTNQTSMYLCASSLQRLGSSYEQYFGPGTRLTVT.

This clonotype was detected ten times or more. The rearrangement links TRBV30 to TRBJ2-7; D not certain. The V gene's germline CDR1 is GTSNPN and CDR2 SVGIG (reference sequence). There are 12 residues in the CDR3. V was trimmed by 1 base and J by 3 bases, leaving 7 bases between them. As DNA, the CDR3 is TGTGCCTGGAGTGACGAAAACTACGAGCAGTACTTC. Translated, it gives CAWSDENYEQYF. Using reference TRBV30 and TRBJ2-7 for the parts outside the CDR3, the full variable domain is SQTIHQWPATLVQPVGSPLSLECTVEGTSNPNLYWYRQAAGRGLQLLFYSVGIGQISSEVPQNLSASRPQDRQFILSSKKLLLSDSGFYLCAWSDENYEQYFGPGTRLTVT.

The chain recombines TRBV20-1 with TRBJ2-5, with D possibly TRBD1 on 6 matching bases. Deletions cut 3 bases from V and 5 bases from J, with 16 bases between. Germline V gene sequence: CDR1 DFQATT, CDR2 SNEGSKA (reference sequence). CDR3 length: 14 amino acids. In DNA, the CDR3 is TGCAGTGCTAGTGAAACAGGGATTGTGGAGACCCAGTACTTC. This translates into CSASETGIVETQYF.

Ten or more counts support this clonotype. The rearrangement uses TRBV6-1 and TRBJ2-5; a possible D gene is TRBD1 (6 bases). The V and J ends lost 6 bases and 0 bases respectively, with 14 bases between them. From germline, CDR1 is MNHNS and CDR2 SASEGT. The CDR3 sequence is 15 residues long. The CDR3 bases are TGTGCCAGCAGAAGAGGACAGCCACACCAAGAGACCCAGTACTTC. Its translation: CASRRGQPHQETQYF.

This chain joins TRBV15 and TRBJ2-1; TRBD1 matches at 8 bases. Trimming at V came to 3 bases and at J to 1 base, leaving 5 bases not matched to a gene. Looked up from germline, CDR1 is LNHNV and CDR2 is YYDKDF (reference sequence). CDR3 length: 16 residues. In DNA, the CDR3 is TGTGCCACCAGCAGCGTAACAGGGGGGTCCTACAATGAGCAGTTCTTC. Encoded protein: CATSSVTGGSYNEQFF.

This clonotype was counted between two and nine times. This chain connects TRBV14 to TRBJ2-1; TRBD2 matches 10 bases. CDR3 length: 16 residues. Germline CDR1 SGHDN, CDR2 FVKESK. The junction had 6 bases not matched to a gene; V was cut back by 0 bases and J by 7 bases. CDR3: CASSQDRASGSNEQFF. The CDR3 DNA reads as TGTGCCAGCAGCCAAGATCGAGCTAGCGGGAGTAATGAGCAGTTCTTC. The whole variable domain, remainder taken from reference TRBV14 and TRBJ2-1, is EAGVTQFPSHSVIEKGQTVTLRCDPISGHDNLYWYRRVMGKEIKFLLHFVKESKQDESGMPNNRFLAERTGGTYSTLKVQPAELEDSGVYFCASSQDRASGSNEQFFGPGTRLTVL.

This clonotype was counted at least ten times. The V call is TRBV7-6, the J call TRBJ1-1; D is unclear. CDR1 and CDR2 from the germline V gene are SGHVS and FNYEAQ. Between the trimmed V and J ends, which lost 1 base and 5 bases, there was a span of 14 bases. This CDR3 is built from 15 residues. The CDR3 sequence is CASSLGKGSGTEAFF. The CDR3 DNA follows: TGTGCCAGCAGCTTAGGGAAGGGCAGTGGTACTGAAGCTTTCTTT.

V is TRBV5-4 and J is TRBJ1-3; D ambiguous. Germline V gives CDR1 SGHNT, CDR2 YYREEE (reference sequence). The length of the CDR3 is 14 residues. Trimming cost V 0 bases and J 7 bases, with 11 bases left between them. As DNA, the CDR3 is TGTGCCAGCAGCTTGGCCGGGGAGGCGAACACCATATATTTT. It is translated as CASSLAGEANTIYF.

The sample holds a few counts of this clonotype. The V call is TRBV19, the J call TRBJ2-1; TRBD2 matches 11 bases. Germline loops: CDR1 LNHDA, CDR2 SQIVND (reference sequence). The CDR3 sequence is 17 residues long. The J segment lost 6 bases and the V segment lost 6 bases, leaving 13 bases of the junction unmatched. The CDR3 coding sequence is TGTGCCAGTAGAATGACTAGCGGGACCCCTGGAGGCAATGAGCAGTTCTTC. It specifies CASRMTSGTPGGNEQFF.

For this clonotype: A much larger clone differs by one base, so this may be a read error. This CDR3 is CASSDSGQRYNEQYF. CDR3 nucleotides: TGTGCCAGCAGTGACTCGGGACAGAGATACAATGAGCAGTACTTC. The genes are TRBV2 and TRBJ2-7, with 7 positions matching TRBD1. Germline values: CDR1 SNHLY, CDR2 FYNNEI. There are 15 residues in the CDR3. V was clipped by 3 bases and J by 7 bases; unmatched bases: 12.

The chain joins TRBV19 to TRBJ2-7, with TRBD1 matching over 7 bases. The germline CDR1 and CDR2 sequences are LNHDA and SQIVND (reference sequence). J gave up 4 bases and V 5 bases, and 17 bases lay outside the gene matches. This CDR3 has 17 residues. In nucleotides, the CDR3 is TGTGCCAGTAGTTCCGTGATTGGGGACAGCCGTCATTACGAGCAGTACTTC. Amino acid sequence: CASSSVIGDSRHYEQYF.

This clonotype was observed at least ten times. The V call is TRBV20-1, the J call TRBJ2-7; tentatively, D is TRBD1 (8 bases). The CDR3 contains 13 residues. Germline CDR1 DFQATT, CDR2 SNEGSKA (reference sequence). The CDR3 protein is CSRTRGQVYEQYF. As DNA, the CDR3 is TGCAGCAGGACTAGGGGACAGGTATACGAGCAGTACTTC.

Ten or more counts support this clonotype. V is TRBV12-3 or TRBV12-4 and J is TRBJ2-3; no definite D call. Trimming took off 1 base at V and 4 bases at J, with 9 bases between the two ends. The CDR3 extends over 14 amino acids. The CDR3, as DNA: TGTGCCAGCAGTTTAGGCCGGGCTCCAGATACGCAGTATTTT. Residues: CASSLGRAPDTQYF.

This clonotype was seen more than once but under ten times. The gene calls are TRBV3-1 and TRBJ1-2; 7 bases fit TRBD1. This CDR3 has 13 amino acids. V trimming: 0 bases; J trimming: 7 bases; junction bases outside the gene matches: 2. The germline gives CDR1 LGHDT, CDR2 YNNKEL (reference sequence). The CDR3 reads CASSQEGGAGYTF. The CDR3 nucleotides are TGTGCCAGCAGCCAAGAAGGGGGCGCTGGCTACACCTTC.

In this sample, this clonotype turned up many times. The chain carries TRBV29-1 and TRBJ2-7; 9 bases match TRBD2. CDR1 and CDR2 from the germline V gene are SQVTM and ANQGSEA. The CDR3 spans 13 residues. V shed 7 bases and J 3 bases; nucleotides not matched to a gene: 7. The CDR3 DNA sequence: TGCAGCGGCGCGGGAGGGCCCGGCTACGAGCAGTACTTC. This translates into CSGAGGPGYEQYF.

This clonotype has at least ten counts. This chain connects TRBV28 to TRBJ1-1, with a weak D call TRBD1 (6 bases). The length of the CDR3 is 14 residues. V gave up 6 bases and J gave up 11 bases, with 22 bases separating them. CDR1 and CDR2 from the germline V gene are MDHEN and SYDVKM. CDR3 DNA: TGTGCCAGCAGACCCGGGACACGTGAGGTTGTGGCTTTCTTT. This translates into CASRPGTREVVAFF. The variable domain in full, completed from reference TRBV28 and TRBJ1-1, reads DVKVTQSSRYLVKRTGEKVFLECVQDMDHENMFWYRQDPGLGLRLIYFSYDVKMKEKGDIPEGYSVSREKKERFSLILESASTNQTSMYLCASRPGTREVVAFFGQGTRLTVV.